This T cell receptor (beta chain) originates from a study of OX40 agonist ivuxolimab in advanced cancers. Study-level results: Not determined was the antigen specificity of the expanded peripheral T cells.

Cycle 7 day 1, cycle 4 day 1, and baseline were the timepoints at which blood was sampled. Germline V gene sequence: CDR1 LNHDA, CDR2 SQIVND (reference sequence). V lost 9 bases, J lost 8 bases, and 9 bases stayed unmatched. CDR3 length: 13 residues. In the case of this clone: Its antigen remains unidentified.

Using immunoSEQ multiplex PCR, the repertoire was profiled, and TCRdb retains in-frame clones only, with some absent. The data contain under 85,000 clones, roughly 77% of them singletons. The rearrangement links TRBV19 to TRBJ2-1; 8 bases align to TRBD1. The source of this sequence is an adult with an advanced solid tumor such as melanoma, head and neck, liver or kidney cancer. Sequenced here: CD4+ or CD8+ T cells sorted from blood, sampled in a trial of the OX40 agonist ivuxolimab. The CDR3 nucleotides read TGTGCCAGCAGACAGGGGATGATCGATGAGCAGTTCTTC. Translated: CASRQGMIDEQFF.